This is a list of T cell receptor beta chains from one sample in a study of blood T cell repertoires in COVID-19. Sequenced by immunoSEQ multiplex PCR; TCRdb stores in-frame clones only, minus some. The sample lists 360,000 or so clones; about 88% were seen once. What was sequenced was PBMCs or T cells enriched from blood (not recorded which). Source of these receptors: a woman between 25 and 40 years old who had been exposed to COVID-19. Each CDR3 is given with its conserved first and last residue. Fields, in order: V gene, J gene, clone size, D gene, CDR3 length, CDR3 protein, CDR3 DNA. A D gene is named only where the DNA matches it firmly. A row's size may be missing; if present it is once, few, many or a size class.

V gene: TRBV6-5
J gene: TRBJ1-1
clone size: .
D gene: .
CDR3 length: 15
CDR3 protein: CASSYRIPSGTEAFF
CDR3 DNA: TGTGCCAGCAGTTACAGGATCCCGTCGGGGACTGAAGCTTTCTTT

V gene: TRBV29-1
J gene: TRBJ2-7
clone size: .
D gene: TRBD1
CDR3 length: 12
CDR3 protein: CSVESTGDKQYF
CDR3 DNA: TGCAGCGTTGAGTCGACAGGGGACAAGCAGTACTTC

V gene: TRBV7-6
J gene: TRBJ2-7
clone size: .
D gene: .
CDR3 length: 12
CDR3 protein: CASSMERDEQYF
CDR3 DNA: TGTGCCAGCTCCATGGAGAGGGACGAGCAGTACTTC

V gene: TRBV2
J gene: TRBJ1-2
clone size: .
D gene: .
CDR3 length: 11
CDR3 protein: CASSGGAGYTF
CDR3 DNA: TGTGCCAGCAGTGGCGGCGCGGGCTACACCTTC

V gene: TRBV9
J gene: TRBJ1-1
clone size: .
D gene: .
CDR3 length: 14
CDR3 protein: CASSVGSPVTEAFF
CDR3 DNA: TGTGCCAGCAGCGTAGGGTCCCCAGTCACTGAAGCTTTCTTT

V gene: TRBV18
J gene: TRBJ1-5
clone size: few
D gene: .
CDR3 length: 13
CDR3 protein: CASSPTEDQPQHF
CDR3 DNA: TGTGCCAGCTCACCGACAGAAGATCAGCCCCAGCATTTT

V gene: TRBV28
J gene: TRBJ2-7
clone size: .
D gene: TRBD2
CDR3 length: 15
CDR3 protein: CASSFPSGGTYEQYF
CDR3 DNA: TGTGCCAGCAGTTTCCCTAGCGGGGGGACCTACGAGCAGTACTTC

V gene: TRBV15
J gene: TRBJ2-3
clone size: .
D gene: TRBD2
CDR3 length: 17
CDR3 protein: CATSREASGSFPDTQYF
CDR3 DNA: TGTGCCACCAGCAGAGAGGCGAGCGGGAGTTTTCCAGATACGCAGTATTTT

V gene: TRBV19
J gene: TRBJ2-1
clone size: .
D gene: .
CDR3 length: 16
CDR3 protein: CATQGGDSSSYNEQFF
CDR3 DNA: TGTGCCACCCAAGGGGGGGACTCCAGCTCCTACAATGAGCAGTTCTTC

V gene: TRBV5-1
J gene: TRBJ1-4
clone size: .
D gene: TRBD1
CDR3 length: 15
CDR3 protein: CASSLADRANEKLFF
CDR3 DNA: TGCGCCAGCAGCTTGGCCGACAGGGCGAATGAAAAACTGTTTTTT

V gene: TRBV7-3
J gene: TRBJ2-1
clone size: .
D gene: TRBD2
CDR3 length: 13
CDR3 protein: CASSSWREGEQFF
CDR3 DNA: TGTGCCAGCAGCTCGTGGAGGGAGGGCGAGCAGTTCTTC

V gene: TRBV5-1
J gene: TRBJ1-1
clone size: .
D gene: .
CDR3 length: 12
CDR3 protein: CASSPDTPEAFF
CDR3 DNA: TGCGCCAGCAGCCCTGACACGCCTGAAGCTTTCTTT

V gene: TRBV18
J gene: TRBJ2-5
clone size: .
D gene: TRBD2
CDR3 length: 16
CDR3 protein: CASSPRRGGTQETQYF
CDR3 DNA: TGTGCCAGCTCACCCCGGCGGGGAGGGACCCAAGAGACCCAGTACTTC

V gene: TRBV18
J gene: TRBJ2-7
clone size: once
D gene: .
CDR3 length: 13
CDR3 protein: CASSTTVGHEQYF
CDR3 DNA: TGTGCCAGCTCCACCACAGTTGGGCACGAGCAGTACTTC

V gene: TRBV27
J gene: TRBJ1-5
clone size: .
D gene: .
CDR3 length: 15
CDR3 protein: CASSLRDRSDQPQHF
CDR3 DNA: TGTGCCAGCAGTTTACGCGACAGATCTGATCAGCCCCAGCATTTT

V gene: TRBV30
J gene: TRBJ1-4
clone size: .
D gene: TRBD1
CDR3 length: 16
CDR3 protein: CAWRVAGTGQGEKLFF
CDR3 DNA: TGTGCCTGGAGGGTTGCTGGGACAGGCCAGGGTGAAAAACTGTTTTTT

V gene: TRBV28
J gene: TRBJ2-3
clone size: .
D gene: TRBD2
CDR3 length: 17
CDR3 protein: CASSFSGLAGGTDTQYF
CDR3 DNA: TGTGCCAGCAGTTTTAGTGGACTAGCGGGAGGAACAGATACGCAGTATTTT

V gene: TRBV29-1
J gene: TRBJ2-6
clone size: .
D gene: .
CDR3 length: 19
CDR3 protein: CSVEDWVSGRPLTGNVLTF
CDR3 DNA: TGCAGCGTTGAAGATTGGGTTTCGGGTCGGCCCCTTACGGGCAACGTCCTGACTTTC

V gene: TRBV6-2/TRBV6-3
J gene: TRBJ2-3
clone size: .
D gene: TRBD2
CDR3 length: 17
CDR3 protein: CASSYRIAGGPQDTQYF
CDR3 DNA: TGTGCCAGCAGTTACCGTATAGCGGGAGGGCCTCAAGATACGCAGTATTTT

V gene: TRBV5-6
J gene: TRBJ1-4
clone size: .
D gene: .
CDR3 length: 15
CDR3 protein: CASSLLGQVNEKLFF
CDR3 DNA: TGTGCCAGCAGCTTGCTGGGGCAGGTTAATGAAAAACTGTTTTTT

V gene: TRBV5-1
J gene: TRBJ2-3
clone size: .
D gene: TRBD2
CDR3 length: 18
CDR3 protein: CASSPGTSGREYTDTQYF
CDR3 DNA: TGCGCCAGCAGCCCAGGGACTAGCGGGAGGGAATACACAGATACGCAGTATTTT

V gene: TRBV28
J gene: TRBJ1-2
clone size: .
D gene: .
CDR3 length: 14
CDR3 protein: CASRGAGQSYGYTF
CDR3 DNA: TGTGCCAGCAGGGGTGCAGGGCAGAGCTATGGCTACACCTTC

V gene: TRBV11-2
J gene: TRBJ2-7
clone size: .
D gene: TRBD1
CDR3 length: 16
CDR3 protein: CASSFPDRVVPHEQYF
CDR3 DNA: TGTGCCAGCAGCTTTCCAGACAGGGTGGTTCCCCACGAGCAGTACTTC

V gene: TRBV7-2
J gene: TRBJ1-2
clone size: .
D gene: .
CDR3 length: 16
CDR3 protein: CASSLNQGSLNYGYTF
CDR3 DNA: TGTGCCAGCAGCTTAAACCAGGGGTCCCTTAACTATGGCTACACCTTC

V gene: TRBV19
J gene: TRBJ2-1
clone size: .
D gene: .
CDR3 length: 14
CDR3 protein: CASKTRGEYNEQFF
CDR3 DNA: TGTGCCAGTAAAACTCGCGGCGAGTACAATGAGCAGTTCTTC

V gene: TRBV7-9
J gene: TRBJ1-1
clone size: .
D gene: .
CDR3 length: 13
CDR3 protein: CASSFIGISEAFF
CDR3 DNA: TGTGCCAGCAGCTTTATCGGGATTTCTGAAGCTTTCTTT

V gene: TRBV28
J gene: TRBJ2-1
clone size: .
D gene: TRBD2
CDR3 length: 12
CDR3 protein: CASSGTSHEQFF
CDR3 DNA: TGTGCCAGCAGTGGGACTAGCCATGAGCAGTTCTTC

V gene: TRBV28
J gene: TRBJ1-1
clone size: few
D gene: TRBD1
CDR3 length: 15
CDR3 protein: CASSQTGVEDTEAFF
CDR3 DNA: TGTGCCAGCAGCCAGACAGGGGTGGAGGACACTGAAGCTTTCTTT

V gene: TRBV19
J gene: TRBJ2-1
clone size: .
D gene: TRBD1
CDR3 length: 16
CDR3 protein: CASSTETGGAWNEQFF
CDR3 DNA: TGTGCCAGTAGTACCGAGACAGGGGGCGCTTGGAATGAGCAGTTCTTC

V gene: TRBV5-6
J gene: TRBJ2-1
clone size: .
D gene: .
CDR3 length: 14
CDR3 protein: CASSLAGRYNEQFF
CDR3 DNA: TGTGCCAGCAGCTTGGCCGGGAGATACAATGAGCAGTTCTTC

V gene: TRBV19
J gene: TRBJ1-5
clone size: .
D gene: .
CDR3 length: 13
CDR3 protein: CASSTYEPGPQHF
CDR3 DNA: TGTGCCAGTAGTACCTATGAGCCGGGGCCCCAGCATTTT

V gene: TRBV7-7
J gene: TRBJ2-2
clone size: .
D gene: TRBD1
CDR3 length: 15
CDR3 protein: CASSLGTDYTGELFF
CDR3 DNA: TGTGCTAGCAGCTTGGGGACAGACTACACCGGGGAGCTGTTTTTT

V gene: TRBV6-5
J gene: TRBJ2-1
clone size: once
D gene: TRBD2
CDR3 length: 15
CDR3 protein: CASSYGLAGGGEQFF
CDR3 DNA: TGTGCCAGCAGTTACGGACTAGCGGGAGGAGGGGAGCAGTTCTTC

V gene: TRBV5-5
J gene: TRBJ2-1
clone size: few
D gene: .
CDR3 length: 16
CDR3 protein: CASSDTGGSSYNEQFF
CDR3 DNA: TGTGCCAGCAGTGACACGGGGGGCAGCTCCTACAATGAGCAGTTCTTC

V gene: TRBV7-9
J gene: TRBJ2-1
clone size: .
D gene: TRBD2
CDR3 length: 18
CDR3 protein: CASSPEGLAGTFRHEQFF
CDR3 DNA: TGTGCCAGCAGCCCTGAGGGACTAGCGGGGACGTTCCGGCATGAGCAGTTCTTC

V gene: TRBV7-6
J gene: TRBJ1-4
clone size: .
D gene: .
CDR3 length: 16
CDR3 protein: CASSPFRTAGGEKLFF
CDR3 DNA: TGTGCCAGCAGCCCATTCAGGACAGCGGGAGGAGAAAAACTGTTTTTT

V gene: TRBV28
J gene: TRBJ1-6
clone size: .
D gene: TRBD1
CDR3 length: 14
CDR3 protein: CASARGGQDSPLHF
CDR3 DNA: TGTGCCAGCGCTAGGGGGGGACAGGATTCACCCCTCCACTTT

V gene: TRBV9
J gene: TRBJ2-1
clone size: .
D gene: TRBD2
CDR3 length: 16
CDR3 protein: CASSATSGIVGGEQFF
CDR3 DNA: TGTGCCAGCAGCGCGACTAGCGGGATAGTTGGGGGTGAGCAGTTCTTC

V gene: TRBV5-8
J gene: TRBJ2-1
clone size: .
D gene: TRBD1
CDR3 length: 18
CDR3 protein: CASSRRGVGTGAYNEQFF
CDR3 DNA: TGTGCCAGCAGCCGCAGGGGCGTCGGGACAGGGGCCTACAATGAGCAGTTCTTC

V gene: TRBV7-9
J gene: TRBJ2-7
clone size: .
D gene: TRBD1
CDR3 length: 13
CDR3 protein: CASRGTGMREQYF
CDR3 DNA: TGTGCCAGCAGAGGGACAGGGATGCGCGAGCAGTACTTC

V gene: TRBV5-8
J gene: TRBJ2-7
clone size: .
D gene: TRBD2
CDR3 length: 15
CDR3 protein: CASSLGGGSSYEQYF
CDR3 DNA: TGTGCCAGCAGCTTGGGGGGCGGGAGCTCCTACGAGCAGTACTTC

V gene: TRBV5-1
J gene: TRBJ2-2
clone size: .
D gene: .
CDR3 length: 13
CDR3 protein: CASRETGTGELFF
CDR3 DNA: TGCGCCAGCAGGGAAACGGGGACCGGGGAGCTGTTTTTT

V gene: TRBV14
J gene: TRBJ1-1
clone size: .
D gene: .
CDR3 length: 14
CDR3 protein: CASSPWSKNTEAFF
CDR3 DNA: TGTGCCAGCAGCCCCTGGAGCAAGAACACTGAAGCTTTCTTT

V gene: TRBV19
J gene: TRBJ2-1
clone size: once
D gene: .
CDR3 length: 13
CDR3 protein: CASSIFGVYEQFF
CDR3 DNA: TGTGCCAGTAGTATATTCGGGGTCTATGAGCAGTTCTTC

V gene: TRBV16
J gene: TRBJ1-1
clone size: .
D gene: .
CDR3 length: 14
CDR3 protein: CASSQSGKVLGAFF
CDR3 DNA: TGTGCCAGCAGCCAATCGGGCAAGGTGCTGGGAGCTTTCTTT

V gene: TRBV7-3
J gene: TRBJ2-5
clone size: .
D gene: TRBD2
CDR3 length: 14
CDR3 protein: CASSLAGGPATQYF
CDR3 DNA: TGTGCCAGCAGCTTGGCGGGAGGGCCTGCGACCCAGTACTTC

V gene: TRBV19
J gene: TRBJ2-7
clone size: .
D gene: TRBD1
CDR3 length: 14
CDR3 protein: CASTETGGFYEQYF
CDR3 DNA: TGTGCCAGTACCGAGACAGGGGGGTTCTACGAGCAGTACTTC

V gene: TRBV4-2
J gene: TRBJ2-5
clone size: few
D gene: .
CDR3 length: 14
CDR3 protein: CASSQPQGWETQYF
CDR3 DNA: TGTGCCAGCAGCCAACCGCAGGGATGGGAGACCCAGTACTTC

V gene: TRBV28
J gene: TRBJ1-1
clone size: .
D gene: .
CDR3 length: 12
CDR3 protein: CASRTGNTEAFF
CDR3 DNA: TGTGCCAGCAGGACAGGGAACACTGAAGCTTTCTTT

V gene: TRBV27
J gene: TRBJ2-1
clone size: .
D gene: .
CDR3 length: 15
CDR3 protein: CASSLDLTGYNEQFF
CDR3 DNA: TGTGCCAGCAGTTTAGATCTGACAGGCTACAATGAGCAGTTCTTC

V gene: TRBV5-8
J gene: TRBJ1-2
clone size: .
D gene: TRBD1
CDR3 length: 13
CDR3 protein: CASSRTGAWGYTF
CDR3 DNA: TGTGCCAGCAGCCGCACAGGGGCATGGGGCTACACCTTC

V gene: TRBV30
J gene: TRBJ2-6
clone size: .
D gene: .
CDR3 length: 15
CDR3 protein: CAWSHAPSGANVLTF
CDR3 DNA: TGTGCCTGGAGTCATGCGCCCTCTGGGGCCAACGTCCTGACTTTC

V gene: TRBV5-4
J gene: TRBJ2-3
clone size: .
D gene: TRBD1
CDR3 length: 14
CDR3 protein: CASSPGTETDTQYF
CDR3 DNA: TGTGCCAGCAGCCCCGGGACAGAGACAGATACGCAGTATTTT

V gene: TRBV5-8
J gene: TRBJ1-6
clone size: .
D gene: TRBD1
CDR3 length: 16
CDR3 protein: CASSLQGGSYNSPLHF
CDR3 DNA: TGTGCCAGCAGCCTACAGGGGGGCTCCTATAATTCACCCCTCCACTTT

V gene: TRBV25-1
J gene: TRBJ1-4
clone size: once
D gene: .
CDR3 length: 13
CDR3 protein: CASSEGRGEKLFF
CDR3 DNA: TGTGCCAGCAGTGAGGGTAGGGGTGAAAAACTGTTTTTT

V gene: TRBV29-1
J gene: TRBJ1-2
clone size: .
D gene: .
CDR3 length: 13
CDR3 protein: CSVVRVLIPGYTF
CDR3 DNA: TGCAGCGTTGTTCGGGTACTCATACCAGGGTACACCTTC

V gene: TRBV20-1
J gene: TRBJ2-1
clone size: .
D gene: TRBD2
CDR3 length: 15
CDR3 protein: CSASKLARFNNEQFF
CDR3 DNA: TGCAGTGCTAGTAAACTAGCGCGCTTTAACAATGAGCAGTTCTTC

V gene: TRBV6-5
J gene: TRBJ2-3
clone size: .
D gene: .
CDR3 length: 14
CDR3 protein: CASRRGMDTDTQYF
CDR3 DNA: TGTGCCAGCAGAAGGGGGATGGACACAGATACGCAGTATTTT

V gene: TRBV5-4
J gene: TRBJ2-7
clone size: .
D gene: TRBD2
CDR3 length: 15
CDR3 protein: CASTIAGGVAREQYF
CDR3 DNA: TGTGCCAGCACCATAGCGGGAGGGGTGGCGCGGGAGCAGTACTTC

V gene: TRBV3-1/TRBV3-2
J gene: TRBJ2-2
clone size: .
D gene: TRBD1
CDR3 length: 18
CDR3 protein: CASSRQLDRGLSTGELFF
CDR3 DNA: TGTGCCAGCAGCCGACAGCTAGACAGGGGGCTTTCGACCGGGGAGCTGTTTTTT